The source of this TCR beta chain is a study of blood T cell repertoires in COVID-19. Clones were sequenced by immunoSEQ multiplex PCR, and TCRdb holds only the in-frame ones, with some missing. Of around 81,000 clones listed, 85% are singletons. With 5 bases clipped from V and 0 bases from J, the junction kept 4 bases outside the gene matches. Looked up from germline, CDR1 is SEHNR and CDR2 is FQNEAQ (reference sequence). This CDR3 is 15 amino acids long. This clone occurred a few times. The genes are TRBV7-9 and TRBJ1-3, with 7 bases lining up with TRBD1. The receptor comes from a man aged 50-60 years with acute or convalescent COVID-19. Sequenced material: peripheral blood. In DNA, the CDR3 is TGTGCCAGCAGCCCTACAGGGGTCTCTGGAAACACCATATATTTT. This codes for CASSPTGVSGNTIYF.